One T cell receptor beta chain is described in this entry. The antigen remains unidentified. The CDR3 totals 16 residues. From germline, CDR1 is SEHNR and CDR2 FQNEAQ (reference sequence). The V segment lost 3 bases and the J segment 4 bases; nucleotides outside the gene matches: 11. 13 Jbeta primers and 60 Vbeta primers were used for the PCR. Repertoires were generated with immunoSEQ multiplex PCR, while TCRdb's copy carries only in-frame clones and drops some. The table records 100,000 to 150,000 clones, about four fifths of them present only once. These data are taken from a study of cytomegalovirus exposure and HLA in healthy donors. General observations from the study: Rare TCR sequences predominated, though certain public TCRs were found in many donors.

The sequenced sample was PBMCs. This clonotype was sampled from a woman aged 45-65 years in good health and CMV-seropositive. This chain links TRBV7-9 with TRBJ1-2, with TRBD1 matching 7 bases. The CDR3 bases are TGTGCCAGCAGCTTTGAGGGGGCCCGGACGGGCTATGGCTACACCTTC. Its translation: CASSFEGARTGYGYTF.